This TCR beta chain was captured in a study of beta chain features in type 1 diabetes. Expressed TCRB transcripts were sequenced after all isolated RNA was converted to cDNA. TCRdb's table, derived via immunoSEQ multiplex PCR, lists solely in-frame clones and lacks some. The sample shows 300,000 to 350,000 clones, approximately 8.2% of them seen only once. Averaging approximately 0.11 L, one heparinised blood draw was given by each donor. This clone appeared a few times. V was clipped by 5 bases and J by 5 bases, with 22 bases between them. Germline loops: CDR1 MNHEY, CDR2 SMNVEV (reference sequence). The CDR3 covers 17 residues.

Sequencing was carried out using central memory CD4+ T cells from blood. The receptor was derived from a woman in her late teens or twenties in good health. The chain has TRBV27 and TRBJ2-1, with no clear D. The CDR3 here is CASSAYKLQGRNNEQFF. For the CDR3, the DNA is TGTGCCAGCAGTGCATACAAGCTACAAGGCAGAAACAATGAGCAGTTCTTC.